These T cell receptor beta chains were read from a single sample in a study of regulatory T cells in long-lasting Graves disease. TCRdb re-derived calls from the multiplex PCR reads in MiXCR, one entry per CDR3 protein. The repertoire holds fewer than 450,000 distinct CDR3 sequences, with over 14% as singletons. In addition, the sample was reused for a study of T cells in Graves' hyperthyroidism and ophthalmopathy.

Sequencing was performed on peripheral blood mononuclear cells (PBMCs), taken at new diagnosis, from a patient treated with antithyroid drugs. These receptors all come from a woman between 35 and 50 years old with Graves disease. The CDR3 runs from the conserved cysteine through the conserved F or W. The order of the fields is clone size, V gene, J gene, D gene, CDR3 DNA, CDR3 protein. A D gene is named only where the DNA matches it firmly. Rows give clone size only sometimes, using once, few, many, or a class for an expanded clone.

size: .; V: TRBV6-2/TRBV6-3; J: TRBJ2-3; D: .; DNA: TGTGCCACCAATCAAACGTCCAGCACAGATACGCAGTATTTT; CDR3: CATNQTSSTDTQYF
size: many; V: TRBV28; J: TRBJ2-1; D: .; DNA: TGTGCCAGCAGGCCCCCCGAGCGGACTCTGACGAATGAGCAGTTCTTC; CDR3: CASRPPERTLTNEQFF
size: many; V: TRBV6-2/TRBV6-3; J: TRBJ2-7; D: TRBD1; DNA: TGTGCCAGCAGTTCCACCCTCACCGGGACAGGCCCCTACGAGCAGTACTTC; CDR3: CASSSTLTGTGPYEQYF
size: .; V: TRBV5-4; J: TRBJ2-5; D: .; DNA: TGTGCCAGCAGCGGCAGACGACAGGGAGGAGCTGCGGAGACCCAGTACTTC; CDR3: CASSGRRQGGAAETQYF
size: few; V: TRBV29-1; J: TRBJ1-2; D: .; DNA: TGCAGCGTTGAGCCCCTAAGTGACTATGGCTACACCTTC; CDR3: CSVEPLSDYGYTF
size: few; V: TRBV19; J: TRBJ2-7; D: .; DNA: TGTGCCAGTAGTATTAACTCCCGGGACGAGCAGTACTTC; CDR3: CASSINSRDEQYF
size: .; V: TRBV12-3/TRBV12-4; J: TRBJ2-2; D: TRBD1; DNA: TGTGCCAGCAGTCTGGGACAGGGCGGAACCGGGGAGCTGTTTTTT; CDR3: CASSLGQGGTGELFF
size: .; V: TRBV4-1; J: TRBJ2-3; D: .; DNA: TGCGCCAGCAAAAAAACATCCGGGGCAGATACGCAGTATTTT; CDR3: CASKKTSGADTQYF
size: few; V: TRBV28; J: TRBJ1-2; D: .; DNA: TGTGCCAGCAGTTCCCCGGGTTATCCTAACTATGTTTATGGCTACACCTTC; CDR3: CASSSPGYPNYVYGYTF
size: many; V: TRBV12-3/TRBV12-4; J: TRBJ2-1; D: .; DNA: TGTGCCAGCAGTCCCCACGGGGCAGGGGCGTATGAGCAGTTCTTC; CDR3: CASSPHGAGAYEQFF
size: few; V: TRBV19; J: TRBJ2-3; D: .; DNA: TGTGCCAGTACTCTAGGGACTTCACGGCCCACAGATACGCAGTATTTT; CDR3: CASTLGTSRPTDTQYF
size: many; V: TRBV7-3; J: TRBJ1-4; D: .; DNA: TGTGCCAGCAGCCTCACAGGGACCCCTAATGAAAAACTGTTTTTT; CDR3: CASSLTGTPNEKLFF
size: .; V: TRBV7-9; J: TRBJ1-4; D: .; DNA: TGTGCCAGCAGCTTGGGGGCTAACGACGAAAAACTGTTTTTT; CDR3: CASSLGANDEKLFF
size: .; V: TRBV28; J: TRBJ2-2; D: TRBD1; DNA: TGTGCCAGCATAGGGACAGGGCTATTGACCGGGGAGCTGTTTTTT; CDR3: CASIGTGLLTGELFF
size: few; V: TRBV5-1; J: TRBJ1-5; D: TRBD1; DNA: TGCGCCAGCGGGACAGCGCCGAATCAGCCCCAGCATTTT; CDR3: CASGTAPNQPQHF
size: .; V: TRBV2; J: TRBJ2-5; D: TRBD2; DNA: TGTGCCAGCCCCGGGACTAGCGGGAGACAGACCCAGTACTTC; CDR3: CASPGTSGRQTQYF
size: many; V: TRBV27; J: TRBJ2-2; D: .; DNA: TGTGCCAGCAGTTGGGGCAGTAACACCGGGGAGCTGTTTTTT; CDR3: CASSWGSNTGELFF
size: .; V: TRBV5-1; J: TRBJ2-1; D: .; DNA: TGCGCCAGCTCACAGGGAACTAGTGTCGATGAGCAGTTCTTC; CDR3: CASSQGTSVDEQFF
size: many; V: TRBV5-1; J: TRBJ2-1; D: .; DNA: TGCGCCAGCAGCCAGGCGTCTACCGACGAGCAGTTCTTC; CDR3: CASSQASTDEQFF
size: .; V: TRBV6-2/TRBV6-3; J: TRBJ2-2; D: TRBD2; DNA: TGTGCCAGCAGTTACTCGGGACTAGCGACCGGGGAGCTGTTTTTT; CDR3: CASSYSGLATGELFF
size: many; V: TRBV16; J: TRBJ1-5; D: .; DNA: TGTGCCAGCAGCCCCACAATAAAGGGGGATCAGCCCCAGCATTTT; CDR3: CASSPTIKGDQPQHF
size: few; V: TRBV7-9; J: TRBJ2-1; D: .; DNA: TGTGCCAGCAGCCTCGACTACATGGAGCAGTTCTTC; CDR3: CASSLDYMEQFF
size: many; V: TRBV9; J: TRBJ1-1; D: .; DNA: TGTGCCAGCAGCCCTGCCGGCCCCGGGGTAGCTGAAGCTTTCTTT; CDR3: CASSPAGPGVAEAFF
size: .; V: TRBV9; J: TRBJ1-2; D: TRBD1; DNA: TGTGCCAGCAGCGCAATACAGGGGGCTGAGGGCTACACCTTC; CDR3: CASSAIQGAEGYTF
size: many; V: TRBV7-9; J: TRBJ1-1; D: .; DNA: TGTGCCAGCAGCACCGTAAAATCGGTGAACACTGAAGCTTTCTTT; CDR3: CASSTVKSVNTEAFF
size: .; V: TRBV19; J: TRBJ1-1; D: .; DNA: TGTGCCAGTAGTCCACTCCTCGGGGGGCATGGCACTGAAGCTTTCTTT; CDR3: CASSPLLGGHGTEAFF
size: .; V: TRBV11-2; J: TRBJ1-3; D: .; DNA: TGTGCCAGCAGCTTAAACCCCTCTGGAAACACCATATATTTT; CDR3: CASSLNPSGNTIYF
size: .; V: TRBV5-5; J: TRBJ2-1; D: TRBD2; DNA: TGTGCCAGCAGCCTTTATGAGGATAGCGGGAGGCTAAATGAGCAGTTCTTC; CDR3: CASSLYEDSGRLNEQFF
size: many; V: TRBV6-2/TRBV6-3; J: TRBJ2-7; D: TRBD1; DNA: TGTGCCAGCAGTTCCCCCCGACAGGGGGTTTCCTACGAGCAGTACTTC; CDR3: CASSSPRQGVSYEQYF
size: many; V: TRBV6-1; J: TRBJ2-2; D: .; DNA: TGTGCCAGCAGTGAATTAAGAGGGACCGGGGAGCTGTTTTTT; CDR3: CASSELRGTGELFF
size: many; V: TRBV3-1; J: TRBJ2-3; D: .; DNA: TGTGCCAGCAGCCAAGTCCCAGGTGCAGATACGCAGTATTTT; CDR3: CASSQVPGADTQYF
size: many; V: TRBV7-8; J: TRBJ2-3; D: TRBD2; DNA: TGTGCCAGCACCCAACATAGCGGGAGCACAGATACGCAGTATTTT; CDR3: CASTQHSGSTDTQYF
size: many; V: TRBV27; J: TRBJ2-1; D: TRBD2; DNA: TGTGCCAGCACCACCGGGGGGTGGGCCTCCTACAATGAGCAGTTCTTC; CDR3: CASTTGGWASYNEQFF
size: few; V: TRBV6-4; J: TRBJ2-7; D: TRBD2; DNA: TGTGCCAGCAGTGTAATCGGGAGGCACTACGAGCAGTACTTC; CDR3: CASSVIGRHYEQYF
size: many; V: TRBV2; J: TRBJ2-2; D: .; DNA: TGTGCCAGCTCGGGGACTTTCAAGTCCACCGGGGAGCTGTTTTTT; CDR3: CASSGTFKSTGELFF
size: many; V: TRBV28; J: TRBJ2-3; D: .; DNA: TGTGCCAGCAGTTTAGTTAGCGGTGCATCGGGAACAGATACGCAGTATTTT; CDR3: CASSLVSGASGTDTQYF
size: many; V: TRBV20-1; J: TRBJ2-5; D: .; DNA: TGCAGTGCTGACCACCAAGAGACCCAGTACTTC; CDR3: CSADHQETQYF
size: many; V: TRBV27; J: TRBJ2-5; D: .; DNA: TGTGCCAGCAGTATGATCCCCGTTCAGATGGAGACCCAGTACTTC; CDR3: CASSMIPVQMETQYF
size: many; V: TRBV24-1; J: TRBJ1-2; D: TRBD1; DNA: TGTGCCACCTTGACAGGGAGCTATGGCTACACCTTC; CDR3: CATLTGSYGYTF
size: few; V: TRBV24-1; J: TRBJ2-3; D: .; DNA: TGTGCCACCGAGCGCAGAGATACGCAGTATTTT; CDR3: CATERRDTQYF
size: many; V: TRBV28; J: TRBJ2-7; D: .; DNA: TGTGCCAGCAGTCAAATTTGGGACTCCACAGCCTACGAGCAGTACTTC; CDR3: CASSQIWDSTAYEQYF
size: many; V: TRBV12-3/TRBV12-4; J: TRBJ2-7; D: TRBD1; DNA: TGTGCCAGCAGTTCCCGGGGAGGGACAGGGTTCTACGAGCAGTACTTC; CDR3: CASSSRGGTGFYEQYF